This record looks at one TCR beta chain sequence and its context. The data are from a study of blood T cell repertoires in COVID-19. About the study: The United States, Italy and Spain were the sources of the acute and convalescent COVID-19 samples. T cells, B-cell-depleted T cells, or PBMCs supplied cDNA or gDNA.

Trimming took off 7 bases at V and 1 base at J, with 8 bases between the two ends. This CDR3 is 14 amino acids long. The germline gives CDR1 MNHEY, CDR2 SVGAGI. Per the original data handling: Reference gene primer amplification in the assay estimated nucleated cell counts. Libraries were prepared by immunoSEQ multiplex PCR; TCRdb keeps only in-frame clonotypes and omits some of them. V, J and clone size reflect that table, while D and trimming were determined from the DNA. The sample includes approximately 97,000 clones, roughly 81% of them seen just once. This TCR derives from a man aged 40-49 years with active or convalescent COVID-19. Sequenced input: peripheral blood. The J gene is TRBJ1-6, the V gene TRBV6-5; tentative D call: TRBD1 (5 bases). The CDR3, as DNA: TGTGCCAGCACCCGACAGTCCTATAATTCACCCCTCCACTTT. Its translation: CASTRQSYNSPLHF.